A single sample gave rise to the 6 T cell receptor beta chains below, sequenced in a study of glioma-infiltrating T cells. TCR alpha and beta CDR3 regions were amplified from RNA using iRepertoire nested multiplex PCR. From the multiplex PCR reads, TCRdb called clonotypes with MiXCR, one entry per CDR3 protein. The sample includes about 130,000 distinct CDR3 sequences, about 25% of them seen just once. Sequenced material: glioma tissue, nonneoplastic brain tissue, or PBMCs (not recorded which). The source is a human donor with low-grade glioma or glioblastoma, undergoing nonglioma brain surgery, or in good health (not recorded which).

This clonotype was counted only a few times. The chain links TRBV20-1 to TRBJ1-2, with D perhaps matching TRBD1 (6 bases). V dropped 5 bases and J dropped 4 bases, with 17 bases sitting between them. Germline V gives CDR1 DFQATT, CDR2 SNEGSKA (reference sequence). The CDR3 is made up of 14 amino acids. DNA for the CDR3: TGCAGTGCTGCCCGGGACATAGAGGCCTATGGCTACACCTTC. Its protein product is CSAARDIEAYGYTF.

This clonotype was seen only a few times. This chain joins TRBV24-1 and TRBJ2-5; TRBD1 is a possible D gene (6 bases). Trimming cost V 9 bases and J 2 bases, with 9 bases left between them. There are 12 residues in the CDR3. From germline, CDR1 is KGHDR and CDR2 SFDVKD. CDR3 DNA sequence: TGTGCCACCTCTACAGGGCAAGAGACCCAGTACTTC. This encodes CATSTGQETQYF.

This clonotype was counted many times. The chain carries TRBV15 and TRBJ2-5; TRBD1 matches 9 bases. Germline CDR1 LNHNV, CDR2 YYDKDF (reference sequence). The J segment lost 5 bases and the V segment lost 0 bases, leaving 4 bases of the junction unmatched. The CDR3 is 15 amino acids. CDR3 in amino acids: CATSREKQGAETQYF. The DNA for the CDR3 is TGTGCCACCAGCAGAGAGAAACAGGGGGCGGAGACCCAGTACTTC. The whole variable domain, filled in from reference TRBV15 and TRBJ2-5, reads DAMVIQNPRYQVTQFGKPVTLSCSQTLNHNVMYWYQQKSSQAPKLLFHYYDKDFNNEADTPDNFQSRRPNTSFCFLDIRSPGLGDTAMYLCATSREKQGAETQYFGPGTRLLVL.

This clonotype was seen more than once but under ten times. V gene TRBV6-1 combines with J gene TRBJ2-3; D is undetermined. This CDR3 is 13 amino acids long. V was shortened by 8 bases and J by 0 bases, with 9 bases between the two germline ends. Germline V gene data show CDR1 as MNHNS and CDR2 as SASEGT. Here the CDR3 reads CASGVRSTDTQYF. In nucleotides, the CDR3 is TGTGCCAGCGGAGTCAGGAGCACAGATACGCAGTATTTT.

The sample holds many counts of this clonotype. The chain has TRBV20-1 and TRBJ2-1; D call uncertain. The V gene lost 6 bases and the J gene lost 4 bases, with 10 bases spanning the gap. The CDR3 consists of 12 residues. Germline CDR1 DFQATT, CDR2 SNEGSKA (reference sequence). This chain's CDR3 is CSAKRAYNEQFF. The CDR3 DNA reads as TGCAGTGCAAAGCGAGCTTACAATGAGCAGTTCTTC.

This clonotype was seen more than once but under ten times. The chain links TRBV3-1 to TRBJ1-5; possibly TRBD1 for D (5 bases). Germline CDR1 and CDR2: LGHDT and YNNKEL (reference sequence). V lost 6 bases and J lost 9, with 15 bases in between. This CDR3 comprises 13 residues. The CDR3 region is CASSLQGIRPQHF. As DNA, the CDR3 is TGTGCCAGCAGTCTCCAGGGTATCAGGCCCCAGCATTTT.